This T cell receptor beta chain was retrieved from a study of blood T cell repertoires in COVID-19. Overall study context: Researchers got acute and convalescent COVID-19 samples from the United States, Italy and Spain. PBMCs, B-cell-depleted T cells, or T cells were the source of the cDNA or gDNA that made up the material.

Authors' methods: Estimates of nucleated cell counts were drawn from the amplification of reference gene primers. Sequencing used immunoSEQ multiplex PCR; TCRdb keeps in-frame clones, though not all of them. Clone size and V and J calls were adopted from that table, with D and trimming inferred from the DNA. The data hold approximately 210,000 clones, with over 75% observed a single time. The CDR3 is made up of 16 amino acids. Germline V gene sequence: CDR1 SGHRS, CDR2 YFSETQ. The V gene end was trimmed by 4 bases and the J gene end by 9 bases; junction bases not matched to a gene: 16. The chain has TRBV5-1 and TRBJ2-1, with 7 bases matching TRBD2. This receptor was obtained from a man aged 35-49 years with active or convalescent COVID-19. Sample: peripheral blood. As DNA, the CDR3 is TGCGCCAGCAGCCTTTCTTCGGGAGGCTATGGCAGTGAGCAGTTCTTC. As protein: CASSLSSGGYGSEQFF.